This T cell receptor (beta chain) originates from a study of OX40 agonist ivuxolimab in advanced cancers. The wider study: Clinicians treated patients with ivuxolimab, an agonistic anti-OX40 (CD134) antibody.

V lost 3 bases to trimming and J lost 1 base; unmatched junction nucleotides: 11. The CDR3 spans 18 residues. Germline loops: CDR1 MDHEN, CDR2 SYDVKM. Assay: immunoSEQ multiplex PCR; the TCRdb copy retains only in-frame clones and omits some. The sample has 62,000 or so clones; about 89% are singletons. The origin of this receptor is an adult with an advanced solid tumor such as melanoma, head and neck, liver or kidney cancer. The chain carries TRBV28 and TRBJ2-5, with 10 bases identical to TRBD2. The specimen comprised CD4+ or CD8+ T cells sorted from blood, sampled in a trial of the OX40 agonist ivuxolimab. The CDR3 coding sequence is TGTGCCAGCAGTTTGAAGCGGGAGGGCCGTCAGGGCCAAGAGACCCAGTACTTC. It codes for CASSLKREGRQGQETQYF. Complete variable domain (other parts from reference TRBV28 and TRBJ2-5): DVKVTQSSRYLVKRTGEKVFLECVQDMDHENMFWYRQDPGLGLRLIYFSYDVKMKEKGDIPEGYSVSREKKERFSLILESASTNQTSMYLCASSLKREGRQGQETQYFGPGTRLLVL.